The 14 T cell receptor beta chains presented below share a single source sample, sequenced in a study of blood T cell repertoires in COVID-19. Profiled with immunoSEQ multiplex PCR; TCRdb holds only in-frame clones, not every one. Here the sample spans just under 95,000 clones, over 70% being singletons. Sequenced material: peripheral blood. These receptors were taken from a human donor in a cohort sampled during active COVID-19.

V gene TRBV19 combines with J gene TRBJ2-7; 11 bases are a match to TRBD1. V shed 4 bases and J 3 bases; nucleotides not matched to a gene: 5. CDR3 length: 15 residues. Germline V gives CDR1 LNHDA, CDR2 SQIVND (reference sequence). The CDR3 sequence is CASSRGQGEIYEQYF. The CDR3 region has the DNA TGTGCCAGTAGTAGGGGACAGGGGGAAATCTACGAGCAGTACTTC.

This clone occurred once. The rearrangement joins TRBV5-4 to TRBJ2-5; D may be TRBD1 (6 bases). V was shortened by 3 bases and J by 5 bases, with 14 bases between the two germline ends. The germline V gene has CDR1 SGHNT and CDR2 YYREEE (reference sequence). This CDR3 contains 14 residues. Here the CDR3 DNA reads TGTGCCAGCAGCTCTATGGACAGAGAGGAGACCCAGTACTTC. It specifies CASSSMDREETQYF. The full variable domain, its missing parts supplied by reference TRBV5-4 and TRBJ2-5, is ETGVTQSPTHLIKTRGQQVTLRCSSQSGHNTVSWYQQALGQGPQFIFQYYREEENGRGNFPPRFSGLQFPNYSSELNVNALELDDSALYLCASSSMDREETQYFGPGTRLLVL.

The chain links TRBV3-1 (or the pseudogene TRBV3-2) to TRBJ2-1; 7 bases are a match to TRBD2. Trimming removed 4 bases from V and 2 bases from J; junction bases left unmatched: 8. This CDR3 region has 16 residues. Germline lookup yields CDR1 LGHDT and CDR2 YNNKEL (reference sequence). The CDR3 region is CASSPTSLIPYNEQFF. CDR3 DNA sequence: TGTGCCAGCAGCCCGACTAGCCTTATTCCCTACAATGAGCAGTTCTTC.

The chain uses TRBV6-5 and TRBJ1-2, with 7 bases lining up with TRBD1. Germline V gene sequence: CDR1 MNHEY, CDR2 SVGAGI. V was clipped by 5 bases and J by 4 bases; unmatched bases: 10. The CDR3 is 15 amino acids. CDR3 protein: CASSPYTGVSYGYTF. The CDR3 DNA reads TGTGCCAGCAGTCCCTATACAGGGGTTAGCTATGGCTACACCTTC.

The CDR3 loop is CAISEGGDLAYEQYF. The CDR3 DNA follows: TGTGCCATCAGTGAGGGGGGGGACCTCGCTTACGAGCAGTACTTC. The chain uses TRBV10-3 and TRBJ2-7; the match to TRBD2 covers 7 bases. Germline CDR1 is ENHRY and CDR2 is SYGVKD. This CDR3 is 15 amino acids long. The trim removed 2 bases at V and 4 bases at J, leaving 8 bases unmatched.

The V gene is TRBV18, the J gene TRBJ2-7; 9 nucleotides match TRBD2. V dropped 9 bases and J dropped 1; count of bases not matched to a gene: 7. CDR1 and CDR2 from the germline V gene are KGHSH and LQKENI. The CDR3 extends over 14 amino acids. The DNA for the CDR3 is TGTGCCAGTCATTCGACTAGCGGTTCCTACGAGCAGTACTTC. It encodes CASHSTSGSYEQYF.

V gene TRBV3-1 (or the pseudogene TRBV3-2) combines with J gene TRBJ2-7; 8 positions agree with TRBD2. There are 14 residues in the CDR3. CDR1 and CDR2 from the germline V gene are LGHDT and YNNKEL (reference sequence). The V and J ends lost 0 bases and 6 bases, in that order; junction bases with no gene match: 4. The CDR3 DNA reads TGTGCCAGCAGCCAAGAAGCGGGAGTGACCGAGCAGTACTTC. Protein: CASSQEAGVTEQYF.

The rearrangement links TRBV19 to TRBJ2-7; TRBD2 aligns across 7 bases. Looked up from germline, CDR1 is LNHDA and CDR2 is SQIVND (reference sequence). Germline trimming cut 4 bases from V and 0 bases from J; bases unmatched to any gene: 3. The CDR3 contains 14 residues. CDR3 sequence (DNA): TGTGCCAGTAGTACCGGCGGGGGCTCCTACGAGCAGTACTTC. The encoded protein is CASSTGGGSYEQYF.

The chain has TRBV5-1 and TRBJ2-7; D might be TRBD1 (6 bases). CDR3 size: 13 residues. Germline V gene data show CDR1 as SGHRS and CDR2 as YFSETQ. V was pared by 2 bases and J by 2 bases, with 8 bases between. CDR3 bases: TGCGCCAGCAGCTTTACAGGGACCTACGAGCAGTACTTC. Translation: CASSFTGTYEQYF.

V gene TRBV21-1 combines with J gene TRBJ2-7; TRBD2 is taken as the D call from the table, unchecked against the DNA. TRBV21-1 is annotated as a pseudogene. There are 14 residues in the CDR3. The CDR3 spells CASNASGTCYEQYF. CDR3 sequence (DNA): TGTGCCAGCAATGCCAGTGGGACTTGCTACGAGCAGTACTTC.

The chain carries TRBV15 and TRBJ1-3, with a weak D call TRBD1 (6 bases). The germline V gene has CDR1 LNHNV and CDR2 YYDKDF (reference sequence). This CDR3 is 11 amino acids long. V was shortened by 8 bases and J by 4 bases, with 6 bases between the two germline ends. The CDR3 spells CATGTGNTIYF. The DNA of the CDR3 is TGTGCCACCGGGACAGGAAACACCATATATTTT. Complete variable domain (other parts from reference TRBV15 and TRBJ1-3): DAMVIQNPRYQVTQFGKPVTLSCSQTLNHNVMYWYQQKSSQAPKLLFHYYDKDFNNEADTPDNFQSRRPNTSFCFLDIRSPGLGDTAMYLCATGTGNTIYFGEGSWLTVV.

The CDR3 DNA sequence: TGTGCCAGCAGAAGACAGGGGGCGCGGGACACTGAAGCTTTCTTT. Protein sequence: CASRRQGARDTEAFF. The chain links TRBV6-5 to TRBJ1-1, with TRBD1 matching 10 bases. CDR3 length: 15 residues. CDR1 and CDR2 (germline): MNHEY, SVGAGI. The junction had 7 bases not matched to a gene; V was cut back by 6 bases and J by 3 bases.

The chain recombines TRBV9 with TRBJ1-2, with D hard to call. V was cut by 3 bases and J by 4 bases, with 13 bases left in between. There are 14 residues in the CDR3. The germline CDR1 and CDR2 sequences are SGDLS and YYNGEE. This chain's CDR3 is CASSAREQIYGYTF. For the CDR3, the DNA is TGTGCCAGCAGCGCCCGGGAACAAATCTATGGCTACACCTTC.

The genes are TRBV30 and TRBJ2-7; the D gene is possibly TRBD2 (6 bases). The V gene lost 0 bases and the J gene lost 3 bases, with 15 bases spanning the gap. The CDR3 spans 15 residues. Germline V lookup: CDR1 GTSNPN, CDR2 SVGIG (reference sequence). CDR3: CAWSVGGVQSYEQYF. The CDR3 DNA reads as TGTGCCTGGAGTGTAGGAGGGGTTCAAAGCTACGAGCAGTACTTC.